Presented here are 9 T cell receptor beta chains from one specimen sequenced in a study of blood T cell repertoires in COVID-19 (dated by TCRdb to about 2020). The method was the immunoSEQ multiplex PCR assay. TCRdb carries this immuneACCESS record with in-frame sequences only. Its versions omit some clonotypes, under half of them owing to an unresolved V gene in the studies checked, with the rest unexplained. In this sample the table shows about 190,000 clones, roughly 82% of which occur a single time. Roughly 8% of the sample is held by the ten biggest clonotypes. The material sequenced was peripheral blood. The origin of the receptors is a woman aged 55-75 years with COVID-19, enrolled during active disease.

The chain links TRBV11-3 to TRBJ1-1; D ambiguous. The V and J ends lost 0 bases and 4 bases respectively, with 12 bases between them. The CDR3 extends over 15 amino acids. Germline loops: CDR1 SGHNT, CDR2 YENEEA. CDR3 in DNA: TGTGCCAGCAGCTTAGATTCAAGGTCGGGCACTGAAGCTTTCTTT. Translated, it gives CASSLDSRSGTEAFF.

The chain combines TRBV10-2 with TRBJ2-1, with D possibly matching TRBD1 (6 bases). Germline V lookup: CDR1 WSHSY, CDR2 SAAADI. The CDR3 contains 13 residues. Trimming stripped 3 bases from V and 3 bases from J, with 6 bases between. This CDR3 is CASSEGGYNEQFF. CDR3 nucleotides: TGCGCCAGCAGTGAAGGGGGCTACAATGAGCAGTTCTTC.

The chain employs TRBV5-6 and TRBJ2-1; 7 bases are a match to TRBD2. The CDR3 length is 15 residues. CDR1 and CDR2 from the germline V gene are SGHDT and YYEEEE. The V segment lost 4 bases and the J segment 6 bases; nucleotides outside the gene matches: 10. This chain's CDR3 is CASSPGLVLGNEQFF. The CDR3 DNA reads as TGTGCCAGCAGCCCCGGACTAGTACTGGGCAATGAGCAGTTCTTC.

The chain has TRBV6-5 and TRBJ2-6, with D maybe TRBD2 (5 bases). V dropped 6 bases and J dropped 0 bases, with 9 bases sitting between them. The CDR3 loop spans 15 amino acids. Germline V gene lookup returns CDR1 MNHEY and CDR2 SVGAGI. The CDR3 coding sequence is TGTGCCAGCAGCAACGGGGTCTCTGGGGCCAACGTCCTGACTTTC. It encodes CASSNGVSGANVLTF.

CDR3 sequence: CASSRGQGNYEQYV. CDR3 coding DNA: TGTGCCAGTAGTAGAGGACAGGGGAACTACGAGCAGTACGTC. The rearrangement joins TRBV19 to TRBJ2-7, with TRBD1 matching over 9 bases. CDR3 length: 14 residues. Germline CDR1 is LNHDA and CDR2 is SQIVND (reference sequence). The V segment lost 4 bases and the J segment 3 bases; nucleotides outside the gene matches: 4.

The gene calls are TRBV28 and TRBJ2-1; TRBD2 agrees at 13 bases. The germline gives CDR1 MDHEN, CDR2 SYDVKM. V was pared by 6 bases and J by 10 bases, with 15 bases of the junction left unmatched. The CDR3 totals 17 residues. CDR3 in amino acids: CASRGGGTSGIRGEQFF. The DNA of the CDR3 is TGTGCCAGCAGGGGGGGTGGGACTAGCGGGATTCGCGGGGAGCAGTTCTTC.

V gene TRBV5-4 combines with J gene TRBJ2-3, with D tentatively TRBD2 (6 bases). Germline V gene sequence: CDR1 SGHNT, CDR2 YYREEE (reference sequence). V lost 3 bases and J 6 bases, leaving 11 bases between the germline ends. This CDR3 has 13 residues. The CDR3: CASSSAGGDTQYF. The CDR3 DNA is TGTGCCAGCAGCTCCGCCGGGGGTGATACGCAGTATTTT.

The chain is built from TRBV19 and TRBJ1-2; 9 positions match TRBD1. The CDR3 extends over 15 amino acids. Germline V gives CDR1 LNHDA, CDR2 SQIVND (reference sequence). V was pared by 6 bases and J by 6 bases, with 11 bases of the junction left unmatched. The chain's CDR3 is CASSTLRGTGNGYTF. DNA of the CDR3: TGTGCCAGTAGCACCCTTCGGGGGACAGGGAATGGCTACACCTTC. The full variable domain, with the rest looked up from reference TRBV19 and TRBJ1-2, is DGGITQSPKYLFRKEGQNVTLSCEQNLNHDAMYWYRQDPGQGLRLIYYSQIVNDFQKGDIAEGYSVSREKKESFPLTVTSAQKNPTAFYLCASSTLRGTGNGYTFGSGTRLTVV.

The gene calls are TRBV9 and TRBJ2-2; 10 nucleotides agree with TRBD2. This CDR3 comprises 15 residues. V gave up 3 bases and J gave up 5 bases; unmatched junction bases: 4. CDR1 and CDR2 from the germline V gene are SGDLS and YYNGEE. CDR3 protein: CASSARTSGTGELFF. The CDR3 DNA is TGTGCCAGCAGCGCCCGGACTAGCGGAACCGGGGAGCTGTTTTTT.